These 14 T cell receptor beta chains share one sample of origin, sequenced in a study of shared clonotypes between healthy human individuals. Positive CCR7 selection of CD45RO-negative cells yielded the naive CD8 cells, and terminally differentiated effector memory CD45RA+ cells were excluded. The data were produced by immunoSEQ multiplex PCR, yet TCRdb's version contains in-frame clones alone and is incomplete. The sample has hundreds of thousands of clones; roughly 98% are singletons. Input material: naive CD8+ T cells sorted from blood. The receptors derive from a man aged 25 to 45 in good health.

This clone was recorded once. The chain uses TRBV20-1 and TRBJ2-2; D is perhaps TRBD1 (5 bases). CDR3 length equals 11 residues. Germline V CDR1 and CDR2: DFQATT, SNEGSKA (reference sequence). Trimming shortened V by 5 bases and J by 8 bases, and 9 bases separated the two germline ends. In DNA form, the CDR3 reads TGCAGTGCTCGACAGCGAGGGGAGCTGTTTTTT. Encoded protein: CSARQRGELFF.

The chain joins TRBV6-4 to TRBJ2-1; maybe TRBD2 (6 bases). The CDR3 contains 15 residues. Germline V gives CDR1 MRHNA, CDR2 SNTAGT. V was trimmed by 2 bases and J by 5 bases, leaving 13 bases between them. CDR3 nucleotides: TGTGCCAGCAGTGACCTCGGTAGCGGAAACAATGAGCAGTTCTTC. This gives the protein CASSDLGSGNNEQFF.

The chain combines TRBV11-2 with TRBJ2-7, with 10 bases aligning to TRBD2. V trimming: 4 bases; J trimming: 7 bases; junction bases outside the gene matches: 13. CDR1 and CDR2 from the germline V gene are SGHAT and FQNNGV. This CDR3 is built from 16 residues. The CDR3 is CASSYPKAGGPGEQYF. The DNA for the CDR3 is TGTGCCAGCAGCTATCCCAAAGCGGGAGGGCCAGGGGAGCAGTACTTC.

The CDR3 DNA is TGTGCCAGCAGTTTTAGGGGACTAGCGAACAACGAGCAGTACTTC. Encoded protein: CASSFRGLANNEQYF. The V gene is TRBV28, the J gene TRBJ2-7, with TRBD2 matching 10 bases. CDR3 size: 15 residues. Germline V lookup: CDR1 MDHEN, CDR2 SYDVKM. J gave up 5 bases and V 3 bases, and 7 bases lay outside the gene matches.

The rearrangement links TRBV27 to TRBJ2-1; TRBD1 agrees at 7 bases. This CDR3 spans 15 amino acids. Losses at the gene ends were 6 bases for V and 3 bases for J; bases not matched to a gene: 8. The germline gives CDR1 MNHEY, CDR2 SMNVEV (reference sequence). The CDR3 coding sequence is TGTGCCAGCAGGTCGGGGACAGATCTCTACAATGAGCAGTTCTTC. Its translation is CASRSGTDLYNEQFF.

V gene TRBV30 combines with J gene TRBJ2-5; 8 bases are a match to TRBD1. Germline CDR1 GTSNPN, CDR2 SVGIG (reference sequence). The CDR3 covers 18 residues. V trimming: 2 bases; J trimming: 4 bases; junction bases outside the gene matches: 18. The CDR3 loop is CAWSSTTGAQIRGETQYF. The CDR3 DNA reads as TGTGCCTGGAGTTCGACGACAGGGGCCCAGATCCGAGGAGAGACCCAGTACTTC.

The chain employs TRBV29-1 and TRBJ2-1, with 9 bases lining up with TRBD2. Germline trimming cut 1 base from V and 7 bases from J; bases unmatched to any gene: 11. The CDR3 totals 16 residues. Germline CDR1 and CDR2: SQVTM and ANQGSEA. CDR3 sequence: CSVEGSRGRARNEQFF. The DNA of the CDR3 is TGCAGCGTTGAAGGGTCACGCGGGAGGGCCCGAAATGAGCAGTTCTTC.

The V and J genes are TRBV27 and TRBJ2-7; no reliable D call. The CDR3 spans 11 residues. V was trimmed by 7 bases and J by 12 bases, leaving 16 bases between them. Germline assignment: CDR1 MNHEY and CDR2 SMNVEV (reference sequence). The CDR3 protein is CASMDRHRTYF. DNA for the CDR3: TGTGCCAGCATGGATAGACATAGGACGTACTTC.

This clone was detected once. J is TRBJ1-2 and V is TRBV29-1; the D gene is possibly TRBD1 (5 bases). The CDR3 extends over 12 amino acids. Germline V gene data show CDR1 as SQVTM and CDR2 as ANQGSEA. V lost 0 bases, J lost 6 bases, and 8 bases lay in between. CDR3 DNA sequence: TGCAGCGTTGAAGAAGGGGTGCATGGCTACACCTTC. Amino acids: CSVEEGVHGYTF.

The chain is built from TRBV27 and TRBJ1-5; the D gene is possibly TRBD1 (5 bases). Germline V gene sequence: CDR1 MNHEY, CDR2 SMNVEV (reference sequence). The CDR3 is 13 residues long. V was pared by 4 bases and J by 5 bases, with 9 bases between. For the CDR3, the DNA is TGTGCCAGCAGTTGGGGCTACGATCAGCCCCAGCATTTT. Amino acid sequence: CASSWGYDQPQHF.

Comments on this clone: Distinct nucleotide sequences in the sample also encode this CDR3. The rearrangement uses TRBV5-1 and TRBJ2-7; weak D call: TRBD1 (5 bases). Between the trimmed V and J ends, which lost 0 bases and 2 bases, there was a span of 9 bases. The CDR3 has 14 amino acids. Germline values: CDR1 SGHRS, CDR2 YFSETQ. CDR3 loop: CASSLAGQTYEQYF. CDR3 nucleotides: TGCGCCAGCAGCTTGGCAGGACAAACCTACGAGCAGTACTTC.

This chain joins TRBV28 and TRBJ2-7; maybe TRBD1 (7 bases). V was trimmed by 6 bases and J by 2 bases, leaving 26 bases between them. The CDR3 loop spans 18 amino acids. The germline CDR1 and CDR2 sequences are MDHEN and SYDVKM. The CDR3 is CASSRPGQEGRSTYEQYF. DNA of the CDR3: TGTGCCAGCAGCCGCCCCGGACAGGAGGGAAGGTCTACCTACGAGCAGTACTTC.

The rearrangement links TRBV11-2 to TRBJ2-3; 11 bases map to TRBD2. V dropped 5 bases and J dropped 0; count of bases not matched to a gene: 4. CDR1 is SGHAT and CDR2 is FQNNGV in the germline V gene. There are 16 residues in the CDR3. The CDR3 protein is CASSAGLAVSTDTQYF. CDR3 coding DNA: TGTGCCAGCAGCGCGGGACTAGCGGTGAGCACAGATACGCAGTATTTT.

This sequence joins TRBV5-1 and TRBJ2-7; D gene uncertain. The CDR3 loop spans 13 amino acids. Per germline, CDR1 SGHRS and CDR2 YFSETQ. V shed 0 bases and J shed 7 bases, with 11 bases lying between them. CDR3 DNA sequence: TGCGCCAGCAGCTTGGCCGCCCGTGAAGAGCAGTACTTC. Its translation: CASSLAAREEQYF.